Listed below are T cell receptor beta chains from one sample, sequenced in a study of human T cells and chemical hapten exposure. One entry per CDR3 protein, called by TCRdb with MiXCR from the RACE reads. The sample consists of a few hundred thousand distinct CDR3 sequences, 5.5% of them appearing once. Sample: whole blood, taken in connection with sensitization to the hapten diphenylcyclopropenone (DPC). These receptor sequences come from a woman aged 18-29 years with alopecia areata. Some clones in this sample may be carry-over from other donors' samples. Both conserved end residues are part of each CDR3. The D gene is left open where the match is weak. Some rows mark clone size as missing; the rest say once, few, many or name a class of expanded clone.

NA	TRBV12-3/TRBV12-4	NA	TRBJ2-1	CASSLGQGYYNEQFF	TGTGCCAGCAGTTTGGGGCAGGGGTATTACAATGAGCAGTTCTTC
many	TRBV12-3/TRBV12-4	NA	TRBJ2-1	CASSLARGLTYNEQFF	TGTGCCAGCAGTTTAGCAAGGGGCCTCACCTACAATGAGCAGTTCTTC
many	TRBV27	TRBD1	TRBJ1-2	CAAGGQGYGYTF	TGTGCCGCCGGGGGACAGGGATATGGCTACACCTTC
few	TRBV28	TRBD1	TRBJ1-5	CASTQGVAYSNQPQHF	TGTGCCAGCACCCAGGGGGTGGCGTATAGCAATCAGCCCCAGCATTTT
many	TRBV20-1	NA	TRBJ1-4	CSAEGGVREKLFF	TGCAGTGCTGAGGGGGGAGTCCGTGAAAAACTGTTTTTT
many	TRBV6-2/TRBV6-3	NA	TRBJ2-1	CASSLRQDYNEQFF	TGTGCCAGCAGCCTACGACAGGATTACAATGAGCAGTTCTTC
NA	TRBV6-2/TRBV6-3	NA	TRBJ2-3	CASSYYGRGTDTQYF	TGTGCCAGCAGTTACTATGGGAGAGGCACAGATACGCAGTATTTT
few	TRBV27	NA	TRBJ1-5	CASRQGINQPQHF	TGTGCCAGCAGGCAGGGTATTAATCAGCCCCAGCATTTT
few	TRBV6-1	NA	TRBJ1-5	CASSALDANQPQHF	TGTGCCAGCAGTGCCCTCGATGCCAATCAGCCCCAGCATTTT
few	TRBV12-3/TRBV12-4	NA	TRBJ2-5	CASSLTVVQETQYF	TGTGCCAGCAGTCTCACGGTAGTCCAAGAGACCCAGTACTTC
NA	TRBV3-1	NA	TRBJ2-7	CASSQVSSTEQYF	TGTGCCAGCAGCCAAGTATCGAGTACCGAGCAGTACTTC
NA	TRBV20-1	NA	TRBJ1-4	CSANEAGANEKLFF	TGCAGTGCTAACGAAGCGGGGGCGAATGAAAAACTGTTTTTT
few	TRBV12-5	NA	TRBJ2-1	CASGLMGHSYNEQFF	TGTGCTAGTGGTTTGATGGGGCACTCCTACAATGAGCAGTTCTTC
few	TRBV6-5	NA	TRBJ1-2	CASSYSGGGHWGYTF	TGTGCCAGCAGTTATTCAGGCGGGGGTCATTGGGGCTACACCTTC
NA	TRBV5-1	NA	TRBJ1-1	CASSLAYGGRNTEAFF	TGCGCCAGCAGCTTGGCCTACGGCGGGAGGAACACTGAAGCTTTCTTT
many	TRBV27	NA	TRBJ2-5	CASSSWDVKETQYF	TGTGCCAGCAGTTCCTGGGACGTAAAAGAGACCCAGTACTTC
NA	TRBV6-1	NA	TRBJ1-5	CASSEEEQPQHF	TGTGCCAGCAGTGAAGAAGAACAGCCCCAGCATTTT
few	TRBV7-8	NA	TRBJ2-3	CASSPRGLSTDTQYF	TGTGCCAGCAGCCCCCGGGGGTTAAGCACAGATACGCAGTATTTT
NA	TRBV7-3	TRBD1	TRBJ2-2	CASSRTGLTTGELFF	TGTGCCAGCAGTCGGACAGGGCTGACCACCGGGGAGCTGTTTTTT
many	TRBV4-3	NA	TRBJ2-2	CASSQDRRVNTGELFF	TGCGCCAGCAGCCAAGATCGGCGGGTGAACACCGGGGAGCTGTTTTTT
many	TRBV11-2	NA	TRBJ2-3	CASKGDTQYF	TGTGCCAGCAAAGGCGATACGCAGTATTTT
many	TRBV10-3	NA	TRBJ2-6	CAIPKVGGGANVLTF	TGTGCCATCCCAAAGGTGGGAGGTGGGGCCAACGTCCTGACTTTC
many	TRBV3-1	TRBD1	TRBJ2-3	CASSTRGPDTQYF	TGTGCCAGCAGCACAAGGGGGCCAGATACGCAGTATTTT
NA	TRBV18	NA	TRBJ2-3	CASSLPSGSWTDTQYF	TGTGCCAGCTCACTTCCCAGCGGCTCATGGACAGATACGCAGTATTTT
NA	TRBV2	TRBD2	TRBJ2-5	CASSEGLDSETQYF	TGTGCCAGCAGTGAGGGACTAGACAGTGAGACCCAGTACTTC
few	TRBV12-3/TRBV12-4	NA	TRBJ1-3	CASSLWTAGNTIYF	TGTGCCAGCAGTTTATGGACGGCTGGAAACACCATATATTTT
NA	TRBV5-1	NA	TRBJ1-5	CASSLDGAGNQPQHF	TGCGCCAGCAGCTTGGACGGGGCGGGAAATCAGCCCCAGCATTTT
NA	TRBV7-9	NA	TRBJ1-5	CASSLVGGGQPQHF	TGTGCCAGCAGCTTAGTGGGAGGAGGTCAGCCCCAGCATTTT
few	TRBV7-2	NA	TRBJ1-1	CASSLGYRRNTEAFF	TGTGCCAGCAGCTTAGGGTACAGGCGTAACACTGAAGCTTTCTTT
many	TRBV20-1	TRBD2	TRBJ2-3	CSARDVAGAITDTQYF	TGCAGTGCTAGAGATGTAGCGGGGGCCATCACAGATACGCAGTATTTT
NA	TRBV6-5	NA	TRBJ2-4	CASSYSSQGDIQYF	TGTGCCAGCAGTTACTCGAGCCAGGGCGACATTCAGTACTTC
NA	TRBV12-3/TRBV12-4	NA	TRBJ1-3	CASSGVGPGNTIYF	TGTGCCAGCAGTGGGGTAGGGCCTGGAAACACCATATATTTT
NA	TRBV29-1	NA	TRBJ1-2	CSVAKGGSNYGYTF	TGCAGCGTCGCTAAAGGGGGGAGCAACTATGGCTACACCTTC
NA	TRBV10-2	NA	TRBJ2-1	CASSESRRGGSYEQFF	TGCGCCAGCAGTGAGAGCAGGCGGGGTGGGAGTTATGAGCAGTTCTTC
NA	TRBV4-1	TRBD1	TRBJ2-1	CASRTGGYGEQFF	TGCGCCAGCAGAACAGGGGGATACGGTGAGCAGTTCTTC
few	TRBV12-3/TRBV12-4	TRBD2	TRBJ2-3	CASSAGTSGGAYFGADTQYF	TGTGCCAGCAGTGCCGGGACTAGCGGGGGGGCCTATTTTGGAGCAGATACGCAGTATTTT
NA	TRBV5-1	NA	TRBJ2-3	CASSLTFLDTQYF	TGCGCCAGCAGCTTGACCTTCTTAGATACGCAGTATTTT
NA	TRBV5-1	NA	TRBJ2-1	CASSLGGIRLYNEQFF	TGCGCCAGCAGCTTGGGCGGGATACGGCTCTACAATGAGCAGTTCTTC
many	TRBV6-6	TRBD2	TRBJ2-3	CASSSPTSSTDTQYF	TGTGCCAGCAGTTCCCCGACTAGCAGCACAGATACGCAGTATTTT
few	TRBV5-1	TRBD1	TRBJ2-1	CASSFLDRTSRVYNEQFF	TGCGCCAGCAGCTTCTTGGACAGGACCTCTAGAGTCTACAATGAGCAGTTCTTC
many	TRBV5-1	NA	TRBJ1-1	CASSLVAENTEAFF	TGCGCCAGCAGCTTGGTGGCGGAAAACACTGAAGCTTTCTTT
many	TRBV10-3	TRBD2	TRBJ2-1	CAISEVPGSAGSGGITYNEQFF	TGTGCCATCAGTGAGGTTCCTGGATCGGCGGGTAGCGGGGGGATTACCTACAATGAGCAGTTCTTC
NA	TRBV5-4	TRBD1	TRBJ1-1	CASSTTQGAITEAFF	TGTGCCAGCAGCACAACCCAGGGGGCTATCACTGAAGCTTTCTTT
many	TRBV6-6	NA	TRBJ1-5	CASSPPVGREVGNQPQHF	TGTGCCAGCAGTCCGCCCGTCGGCAGGGAGGTGGGCAATCAGCCCCAGCATTTT
NA	TRBV3-1	NA	TRBJ1-2	CASSGSRVYGYTF	TGTGCCAGCAGCGGCTCCCGTGTCTATGGCTACACCTTC
NA	TRBV12-3/TRBV12-4	NA	TRBJ1-6	CATQSYNSPLHF	TGTGCCACACAGTCCTATAATTCACCCCTCCACTTT
few	TRBV19	NA	TRBJ2-2	CASSVDNTGELFF	TGTGCCAGTAGTGTGGACAACACCGGGGAGCTGTTTTTT
few	TRBV12-3/TRBV12-4	NA	TRBJ2-2	CASSLNSRQDHTGELFF	TGTGCCAGCAGTTTAAACTCTAGACAGGATCACACCGGGGAGCTGTTTTTT
few	TRBV7-9	NA	TRBJ2-1	CASSTAVYEQFF	TGTGCCAGCAGCACAGCGGTCTATGAGCAGTTCTTC
NA	TRBV9	NA	TRBJ1-2	CASSVDGQGRVYGYTF	TGTGCCAGCAGCGTAGACGGCCAGGGGCGCGTCTATGGCTACACCTTC
NA	TRBV6-2/TRBV6-3	TRBD1	TRBJ1-4	CASSYDRGRLNEKLFF	TGTGCCAGCAGTTACGACAGGGGGCGTCTCAACGAAAAACTGTTTTTT
few	TRBV18	NA	TRBJ2-4	CASSPTRGGESKNIQYF	TGTGCCAGCTCACCAACCCGGGGAGGCGAGTCCAAAAACATTCAGTACTTC
many	TRBV7-9	NA	TRBJ1-6	CASSLTPGSPLHF	TGTGCCAGCAGCTTGACCCCTGGGTCACCCCTCCACTTT
many	TRBV7-9	NA	TRBJ1-1	CASSLAQGLKTEAFF	TGTGCCAGCAGCTTAGCGCAGGGTCTAAAAACTGAAGCTTTCTTT
few	TRBV5-1	TRBD2	TRBJ2-1	CASSFTGTSGGYNEQFF	TGCGCCAGCAGCTTTACCGGGACTAGCGGGGGGTACAATGAGCAGTTCTTC